The 24 T cell receptor beta chains in this list originate from one sample, sequenced in a study of vaccination and CD4 T cells after COVID-19. Antigen specificity for these receptors is unknown. The Oncomine TCR Beta short-read assay generated sequence data from the DNA of cultured CD4+ T cells. TCRdb ran MiXCR on the PCR reads and lists one entry per CDR3 protein. Among 2,000 to 3,000 distinct CDR3 sequences listed, 25% to 30% were seen once. Treatment described: approximately 11-day PBMC culture with coronavirus spike peptide pools or control peptides (ViraFEST assay). The sequenced sample was CD4+ T cells from blood, cultured in vitro, obtained after SARS-CoV-2 vaccination. Receptors were obtained from a human donor who had recovered from COVID-19.

The chain combines TRBV25-1 with TRBJ1-1, with no clear D. The germline V gene has CDR1 MGHDK and CDR2 SYGVNS. The CDR3 is 13 residues long. The V end was cut by 4 bases, the J end by 6 bases, with 12 bases between. CDR3 sequence: CASSVSGLSEAFF. Written as DNA, the CDR3 is TGTGCCAGCAGTGTATCCGGACTGTCTGAAGCTTTCTTT.

This clonotype is medium-sized (0.01 to 0.1%) in the sample. Here the CDR3 reads CASHFGQGKAFF. The CDR3 region has the DNA TGTGCCAGCCACTTCGGACAGGGGAAAGCTTTCTTT. V and J are TRBV6-1 and TRBJ1-1; 9 positions agree with TRBD1. Germline V gene lookup returns CDR1 MNHNS and CDR2 SASEGT. This CDR3 region has 12 residues. V lost 8 bases, J lost 9 bases, and 7 bases stayed unmatched.

The rearrangement uses TRBV27 and TRBJ2-7; 7 nucleotides agree with TRBD2. Losses at the gene ends were 6 bases for V and 4 bases for J; bases not matched to a gene: 9. The CDR3 is made up of 14 amino acids. Germline V gene lookup returns CDR1 MNHEY and CDR2 SMNVEV (reference sequence). CDR3 bases: TGTGCCAGCAGACCGGGGGGTAGTTCGTACGAGCAGTACTTC. Protein sequence: CASRPGGSSYEQYF.

The chain has TRBV7-3 and TRBJ1-1, with unresolved D. This CDR3 is built from 14 residues. Trimming cost V 3 bases and J 0 bases, with 8 bases left between them. Germline V gene data show CDR1 as SGHTA and CDR2 as FQGTGA. The CDR3 DNA follows: TGTGCCAGCAGCTTGAACTGGCTGAACACTGAAGCTTTCTTT. Its protein product is CASSLNWLNTEAFF.

The rearrangement joins TRBV28 to TRBJ1-2; D may be TRBD1 (6 bases). The CDR3 has 13 residues. Trimming took 6 bases from V and 2 from J, leaving 10 bases between them. Germline V lookup: CDR1 MDHEN, CDR2 SYDVKM. In DNA, the CDR3 is TGTGCCAGCAGATTCGGACAGAACTATGGCTACACCTTC. Protein: CASRFGQNYGYTF.

This clonotype was counted a few times. The chain links TRBV6-1 to TRBJ1-2; 7 nucleotides match TRBD1. The CDR3 has 15 residues. CDR1 and CDR2 from the germline V gene are MNHNS and SASEGT. Trimming cost V 7 bases and J 7 bases; bases outside gene matches: 15. This CDR3 is CASTRGGSAIFGYTF. DNA for the CDR3: TGTGCCAGCACCAGGGGGGGCAGTGCTATATTTGGCTACACCTTC.

This clonotype showed up just a few times. The gene calls are TRBV7-2 and TRBJ1-2; the D is unclear. From germline, CDR1 is SGHTA and CDR2 FQGNSA. Trimming cost V 1 base and J 8 bases, with 8 bases left between them. The CDR3 totals 12 residues. CDR3 coding DNA: TGTGCCAGCAGCTTAGGGGTATTAGGCTACACCTTC. It translates to CASSLGVLGYTF.

This clonotype is classed as medium-sized. CDR3 nucleotides: TGCAGTGCTAGGGTGGCAGAGAATCAGCCCCAGCATTTT. Encoded protein: CSARVAENQPQHF. This chain links TRBV20-1 with TRBJ1-5; D is unclear. CDR1 and CDR2 (germline): DFQATT, SNEGSKA (reference sequence). The CDR3 sequence is 13 residues long. V dropped 3 bases and J dropped 4 bases, with 10 bases sitting between them.

The CDR3 sequence: CAIRRRVDTEAFF. The CDR3 DNA follows: TGTGCCATCAGGCGACGGGTGGACACTGAAGCTTTCTTT. The chain is built from TRBV10-3 and TRBJ1-1; D remains ambiguous. Per the germline V gene, CDR1 is ENHRY and CDR2 is SYGVKD. V lost 6 bases and J 3 bases, leaving 11 bases between the germline ends. CDR3 length: 13 amino acids.

This chain connects TRBV14 to TRBJ1-2, with TRBD1 matching over 7 bases. The germline CDR1 and CDR2 sequences are SGHDN and FVKESK. Germline trimming cut 5 bases from V and 7 bases from J; bases unmatched to any gene: 13. This CDR3 spans 15 amino acids. The CDR3 reads CASSYRQGPLGGYTF. CDR3 DNA: TGTGCCAGCAGCTACCGACAGGGACCCTTGGGTGGCTACACCTTC.

The rearrangement links TRBV24-1 to TRBJ2-5; D could derive from TRBD1 or TRBD2 (5 bases each). The germline CDR1 and CDR2 sequences are KGHDR and SFDVKD. CDR3 length: 16 residues. Trimming stripped 1 base from V and 4 bases from J, with 15 bases between. CDR3 coding DNA: TGTGCCACCAGTGATTTTAAGGGGAGTCGGCCAGAGACCCAGTACTTC. Translated: CATSDFKGSRPETQYF.

J is TRBJ2-3 and V is TRBV20-1; a weak D match, TRBD2 (5 bases). Trimming took off 3 bases at V and 0 bases at J, with 7 bases between the two ends. The CDR3 has 13 amino acids. The germline CDR1 and CDR2 sequences are DFQATT and SNEGSKA (reference sequence). The CDR3 DNA sequence: TGCAGTGCTAGCGGGGAGAGCACAGATACGCAGTATTTT. Protein: CSASGESTDTQYF.

V gene TRBV7-2 combines with J gene TRBJ1-2; D remains ambiguous. The V and J ends lost 3 bases and 3 bases respectively, with 11 bases between them. There are 14 residues in the CDR3. Germline CDR1 is SGHTA and CDR2 is FQGNSA. CDR3 nucleotide sequence: TGTGCCAGCAGCTTCAGGACGGCCGACTATGGCTACACCTTC. It translates to CASSFRTADYGYTF.

This clonotype is classed as large. The chain is built from TRBV4-2 and TRBJ2-5; 10 nucleotides agree with TRBD2. The CDR3 runs 17 residues. From germline, CDR1 is LGHNA and CDR2 YNFKEQ. V dropped 1 base and J dropped 4; count of bases not matched to a gene: 9. CDR3 loop: CASSQGPGSGGGETQYF. For the CDR3, the DNA is TGTGCCAGCAGCCAAGGCCCTGGGAGCGGGGGGGGAGAGACCCAGTACTTC.

This chain uses TRBV28 with TRBJ1-6, with unresolved D. CDR1 MDHEN and CDR2 SYDVKM come from the germline V gene. The length of the CDR3 is 14 residues. V was clipped by 5 bases and J by 7 bases, with 12 bases between them. Written as DNA, the CDR3 is TGTGCCAGCAGTATTCTCTCTCCGAATTCACCCCTCCACTTT. Amino acids: CASSILSPNSPLHF.

This clonotype is medium-sized (0.01 to 0.1%) within its sample. The CDR3, as DNA: TGTGCCAGCAGTCCCCGCTCGGGATCAATGAATGGCTACACCTTC. It codes for CASSPRSGSMNGYTF. The V and J genes are TRBV6-2 or TRBV6-3 and TRBJ1-2; D remains unclear. This CDR3 contains 15 residues. The germline V gene has CDR1 MNHEY and CDR2 SVGEGT. The V and J ends lost 5 bases and 6 bases respectively, with 19 bases between them.

The gene calls are TRBV11-2 and TRBJ1-2, with 7 bases that match TRBD1. The J segment lost 6 bases and the V segment lost 4 bases, leaving 11 bases of the junction unmatched. Germline V gene data show CDR1 as SGHAT and CDR2 as FQNNGV. The CDR3 totals 15 residues. CDR3 region: CASSSRQGRVDGYTF. CDR3 nucleotide sequence: TGTGCCAGCAGCTCACGACAGGGAAGGGTCGATGGCTACACCTTC.

This clonotype showed up just a few times. This chain uses TRBV7-2 with TRBJ1-6, with 7 bases aligning to TRBD1. The germline V gene encodes CDR1 SGHTA and CDR2 FQGNSA. Unmatched junction bases numbered 12, after V lost 1 base and J lost 12 bases. CDR3 length: 16 amino acids. DNA for the CDR3: TGTGCCAGCAGCTTAGTGGGACAGAGAGCGAGTCGACCCCTCCACTTT. This encodes CASSLVGQRASRPLHF.

This clonotype has only a few counts. The chain couples TRBV6-5 to TRBJ1-2; tentatively, D is TRBD1 (6 bases). Trimming took 0 bases from V and 8 from J, leaving 13 bases between them. Per germline, CDR1 MNHEY and CDR2 SVGAGI. This CDR3 region has 14 residues. Here the CDR3 DNA reads TGTGCCAGCAGTTACTCCGGGACACAGCGGGGCTACACCTTC. Protein: CASSYSGTQRGYTF.

The rearrangement uses TRBV10-3 and TRBJ2-7; TRBD1 matches 11 bases. The CDR3 is made up of 16 amino acids. Germline CDR1 and CDR2: ENHRY and SYGVKD. The V gene end was trimmed by 2 bases and the J gene end by 3 bases; junction bases not matched to a gene: 6. The CDR3 is CAISEAAGTGGYEQYF. CDR3 bases: TGTGCCATCAGTGAGGCAGCCGGGACAGGGGGCTACGAGCAGTACTTC.

This clonotype is termed large. This sequence joins TRBV5-4 and TRBJ2-7, with D perhaps matching TRBD1 or TRBD2 (5 bases each). Germline assignment: CDR1 SGHNT and CDR2 YYREEE (reference sequence). This CDR3 contains 14 residues. V was shortened by 5 bases and J by 0 bases, with 12 bases between the two germline ends. The CDR3 is CASRTGTDSYEQYF. The CDR3 bases are TGTGCCAGCAGGACCGGGACGGACTCCTACGAGCAGTACTTC. The full variable domain, completed using reference TRBV5-4 and TRBJ2-7, is ETGVTQSPTHLIKTRGQQVTLRCSSQSGHNTVSWYQQALGQGPQFIFQYYREEENGRGNFPPRFSGLQFPNYSSELNVNALELDDSALYLCASRTGTDSYEQYFGPGTRLTVT.

This clonotype occurred a few times. J is TRBJ2-1 and V is TRBV20-1, with TRBD2 matching 8 bases. Germline values: CDR1 DFQATT, CDR2 SNEGSKA (reference sequence). CDR3 length equals 14 residues. V was pared by 2 bases and J by 3 bases, with 3 bases of the junction left unmatched. CDR3 nucleotide sequence: TGCAGTGCTAGATCGGGGGGGAACTACAATGAGCAGTTCTTC. It codes for CSARSGGNYNEQFF.

This clonotype appeared a few times. The chain joins TRBV6-1 to TRBJ2-7; 9 bases align to TRBD1. Germline-derived CDR1 and CDR2 are MNHNS and SASEGT. The V gene end was trimmed by 5 bases and the J gene end by 2 bases; junction bases not matched to a gene: 13. CDR3 size: 17 residues. The CDR3 DNA sequence: TGTGCCAGCAGTCATCTTCTCCCGGGACAGGGAGCCTACGAGCAGTACTTC. This translates into CASSHLLPGQGAYEQYF.

The chain employs TRBV20-1 and TRBJ1-1; D may be TRBD1 (6 bases). Germline CDR1 DFQATT, CDR2 SNEGSKA (reference sequence). V lost 0 bases and J lost 8, with 16 bases in between. The CDR3 sequence is 14 residues long. DNA for the CDR3: TGCAGTGCTAGAGATACGGGGGGCCTTGGAGAAGCTTTCTTT. Residues: CSARDTGGLGEAFF.